This passage covers 18 T cell receptor beta chains from one sample sequenced in a study of T cell repertoires in cytomegalovirus infection. TCRdb passed the reads through MiXCR, listing each CDR3 protein once. The data show about 340,000 distinct CDR3 sequences, almost 30% seen once. Their antigens are not known. Sequences were derived from cultured PBMCs, sampled from culture after CMV antigen stimulation. The receptor source for this set is a human donor in good health (CMV status not recorded). Some clones in this sample may be carry-over from other donors' samples.

The chain has TRBV20-1 and TRBJ1-5; D call uncertain. Germline V gives CDR1 DFQATT, CDR2 SNEGSKA (reference sequence). Trimming stripped 6 bases from V and 3 bases from J, with 9 bases between. CDR3 length: 12 residues. Here the CDR3 reads CSAPRYNQPQHF. In DNA, the CDR3 is TGCAGTGCCCCCAGGTACAATCAGCCCCAGCATTTT.

This clonotype was seen repeatedly, ten times or more. V usage is TRBV7-2 and J usage is TRBJ2-3; D may be TRBD1 (6 bases). Trimming stripped 2 bases from V and 3 bases from J, with 9 bases between. Germline V gene sequence: CDR1 SGHTA, CDR2 FQGNSA. This CDR3 spans 14 amino acids. This CDR3 reads CASSLNRVTDTQYF. The CDR3 DNA sequence: TGTGCCAGCAGCTTAAACAGGGTAACAGATACGCAGTATTTT.

This chain connects TRBV5-1 to TRBJ1-4; D is uncertain. Trimming took 2 bases from V and 0 from J, leaving 8 bases between them. Germline CDR1 SGHRS, CDR2 YFSETQ. The CDR3 runs to 15 residues. Here the CDR3 reads CASSFHRTTNEKLFF. CDR3 DNA sequence: TGCGCCAGCAGCTTTCACAGAACAACTAATGAAAAACTGTTTTTT.

The chain is built from TRBV6-2 or TRBV6-3 and TRBJ2-1; 7 nucleotides line up with TRBD2. CDR1 is MNHEY and CDR2 is SVGEGT in the germline V gene. With 2 bases clipped from V and 4 bases from J, the junction kept 8 bases outside the gene matches. The CDR3 totals 16 residues. CDR3 loop: CASSYPRGSGYNEQFF. The CDR3 region has the DNA TGTGCCAGCAGTTACCCTCGAGGTAGCGGGTACAATGAGCAGTTCTTC.

This clonotype was observed a few times. The V gene is TRBV7-2, the J gene TRBJ2-1; D remains ambiguous. The germline gives CDR1 SGHTA, CDR2 FQGNSA. The CDR3 extends over 13 amino acids. Trimming removed 8 bases from V and 1 base from J, with 9 bases in between. In DNA form, the CDR3 reads TGTGCCAGCCAATTAGGGTCCTACAATGAGCAGTTCTTC. Translated: CASQLGSYNEQFF.

The J gene is TRBJ1-1, the V gene TRBV2; TRBD1 matches at 9 bases. Germline CDR1 SNHLY, CDR2 FYNNEI. The CDR3 contains 12 residues. V was pared by 5 bases and J by 10 bases, with 5 bases of the junction left unmatched. CDR3 amino acids: CASSWDRERAFF. Here the CDR3 DNA reads TGTGCCAGCAGTTGGGACAGGGAGAGAGCTTTCTTT.

The chain joins TRBV7-3 to TRBJ1-1; D is perhaps TRBD1 (6 bases). The CDR3 totals 14 residues. Germline lookup yields CDR1 SGHTA and CDR2 FQGTGA. Trimming removed 4 bases at V and 1 base at J, with 10 bases between. The CDR3 loop reads CASSSGQTNTEAFF. The DNA of the CDR3 is TGTGCCAGCAGCTCCGGACAGACGAACACTGAAGCTTTCTTT.

There are many counts of this clonotype. The rearrangement joins TRBV7-2 to TRBJ2-5; TRBD1 might be the D (6 bases). CDR1 SGHTA and CDR2 FQGNSA come from the germline V gene. The length of the CDR3 is 15 residues. V dropped 0 bases and J dropped 5 bases, with 13 bases sitting between them. CDR3 DNA sequence: TGTGCCAGCAGCTTAGCGGGGGCGGTTACGGAGACCCAGTACTTC. It specifies CASSLAGAVTETQYF.

V and J are TRBV28 and TRBJ1-5; D perhaps matches TRBD1 (6 bases). Germline assignment: CDR1 MDHEN and CDR2 SYDVKM. V was clipped by 6 bases and J by 4 bases, with 13 bases between them. The CDR3 runs 14 residues. In nucleotides, the CDR3 is TGTGCCAGCAGACCCTACACAGGGAATCAGCCCCAGCATTTT. Translating it yields CASRPYTGNQPQHF.

V gene TRBV3-1 combines with J gene TRBJ2-7; D is perhaps TRBD2 (5 bases). Deletions cut 3 bases from V and 2 bases from J, with 14 bases between. Germline CDR1 LGHDT, CDR2 YNNKEL (reference sequence). CDR3 length equals 15 residues. The CDR3 DNA sequence: TGTGCCAGCAGCCACCTAAGTCAGCGGACCTACGAGCAGTACTTC. Protein: CASSHLSQRTYEQYF.

The chain employs TRBV25-1 and TRBJ2-5; the match to TRBD1 covers 11 bases. V was pared by 3 bases and J by 2 bases, with 5 bases of the junction left unmatched. The length of the CDR3 is 16 residues. Germline loops: CDR1 MGHDK, CDR2 SYGVNS. The CDR3: CASSEDRGQVQETQYF. The DNA of the CDR3 is TGTGCCAGCAGTGAGGACAGGGGGCAGGTACAAGAGACCCAGTACTTC.

V usage is TRBV28 and J usage is TRBJ1-1, with D hard to call. V was pared by 2 bases and J by 3 bases, with 16 bases between. Per germline, CDR1 MDHEN and CDR2 SYDVKM. The length of the CDR3 is 16 residues. CDR3 amino acids: CASSLNLGSGDTEAFF. In nucleotides, the CDR3 is TGTGCCAGCAGTTTAAATCTCGGCAGTGGGGACACTGAAGCTTTCTTT.

The V call is TRBV2, the J call TRBJ1-6, with D hard to call. This CDR3 comprises 15 residues. The germline gives CDR1 SNHLY, CDR2 FYNNEI. Trimming left V 2 bases short and J 7 bases short, with 12 bases between. For the CDR3, the DNA is TGTGCCAGCAGTGAATCAGTGGGGAAAAATTCACCCCTCCACTTT. Translation: CASSESVGKNSPLHF.

The chain employs TRBV6-1 and TRBJ1-1; D remains ambiguous. The germline V gene has CDR1 MNHNS and CDR2 SASEGT. The CDR3 is 15 amino acids. V was clipped by 4 bases and J by 0 bases, with 12 bases between them. The CDR3 protein is CASSGTPLVNTEAFF. The CDR3 nucleotides read TGTGCCAGCAGTGGGACTCCTCTGGTGAACACTGAAGCTTTCTTT.

The rearrangement links TRBV20-1 to TRBJ2-1, with 12 bases matching TRBD2. V lost 5 bases to trimming and J lost 6 bases; unmatched junction nucleotides: 8. The CDR3 totals 15 residues. CDR1 is DFQATT and CDR2 is SNEGSKA in the germline V gene (reference sequence). The CDR3 DNA sequence: TGCAGTGCTTTCCTAGCGGGAGGGTCCCCCAATGAGCAGTTCTTC. It translates to CSAFLAGGSPNEQFF.

This clonotype was counted at least ten times. The chain links TRBV7-2 to TRBJ1-5, with D uncertain. This CDR3 has 13 amino acids. Trimming removed 0 bases at V and 7 bases at J, with 7 bases between. Germline lookup yields CDR1 SGHTA and CDR2 FQGNSA. DNA for the CDR3: TGTGCCAGCAGCTTAGCGCGTGGCCAGCCCCAGCATTTT. As protein: CASSLARGQPQHF.

There are a few counts of this clonotype. V gene TRBV2 combines with J gene TRBJ2-3; no clear D gene. CDR1 SNHLY and CDR2 FYNNEI come from the germline V gene. V shed 11 bases and J shed 0 bases, with 12 bases lying between them. This CDR3 region has 13 residues. CDR3 nucleotides: TGTGCCTACCTTTCCGAAAGCACAGATACGCAGTATTTT. It codes for CAYLSESTDTQYF.

In its sample, this clonotype was seen a few times. J is TRBJ2-1 and V is TRBV7-9, with D perhaps matching TRBD2 (7 bases). This CDR3 spans 15 amino acids. Trimming took off 10 bases at V and 6 bases at J, with 22 bases between the two ends. The V gene's germline CDR1 is SEHNR and CDR2 FQNEAQ (reference sequence). The CDR3 reads CATSKGGGSRNEQFF. The CDR3 nucleotides read TGTGCCACCTCCAAGGGAGGGGGTTCCCGCAATGAGCAGTTCTTC.